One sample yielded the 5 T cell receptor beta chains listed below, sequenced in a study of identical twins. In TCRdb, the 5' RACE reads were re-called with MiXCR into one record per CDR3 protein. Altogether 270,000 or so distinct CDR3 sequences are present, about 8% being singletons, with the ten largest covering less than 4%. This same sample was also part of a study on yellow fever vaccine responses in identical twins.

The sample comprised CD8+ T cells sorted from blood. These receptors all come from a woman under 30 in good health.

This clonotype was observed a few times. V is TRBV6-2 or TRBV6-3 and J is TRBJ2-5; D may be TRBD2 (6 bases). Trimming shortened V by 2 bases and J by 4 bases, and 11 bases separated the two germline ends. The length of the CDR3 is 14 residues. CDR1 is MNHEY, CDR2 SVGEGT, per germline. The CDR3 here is CASSYGTPRETQYF. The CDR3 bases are TGTGCCAGCAGTTACGGGACTCCGCGAGAGACCCAGTACTTC.

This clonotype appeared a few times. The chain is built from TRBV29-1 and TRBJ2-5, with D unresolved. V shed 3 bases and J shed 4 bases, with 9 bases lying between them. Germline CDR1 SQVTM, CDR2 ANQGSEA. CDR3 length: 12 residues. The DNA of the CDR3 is TGCAGCGTTGAGGGGTCCGGAGAGACCCAGTACTTC. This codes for CSVEGSGETQYF.

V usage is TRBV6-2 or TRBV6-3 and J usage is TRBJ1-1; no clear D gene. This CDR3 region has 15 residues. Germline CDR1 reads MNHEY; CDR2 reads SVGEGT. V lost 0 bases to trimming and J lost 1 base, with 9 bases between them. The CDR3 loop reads CASSYSRLGNTEAFF. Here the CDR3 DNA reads TGTGCCAGCAGTTACTCCCGGCTGGGGAACACTGAAGCTTTCTTT.

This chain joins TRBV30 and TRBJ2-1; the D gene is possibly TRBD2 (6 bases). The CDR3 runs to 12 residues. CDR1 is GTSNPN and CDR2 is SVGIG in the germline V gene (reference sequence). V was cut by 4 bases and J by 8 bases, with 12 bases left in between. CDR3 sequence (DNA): TGTGCCTGGACGGAGGGGACGTATGAGCAGTTCTTC. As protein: CAWTEGTYEQFF.

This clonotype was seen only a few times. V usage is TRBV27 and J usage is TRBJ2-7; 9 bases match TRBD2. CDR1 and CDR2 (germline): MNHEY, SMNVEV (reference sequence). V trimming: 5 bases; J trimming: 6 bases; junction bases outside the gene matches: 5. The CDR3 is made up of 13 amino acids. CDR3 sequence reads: CASSLGTSREQYF. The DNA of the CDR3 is TGTGCCAGCAGTCTGGGGACTAGCCGCGAGCAGTACTTC.